One sample yielded the 26 T cell receptor beta chains listed below, sequenced in a study of OX40 agonist ivuxolimab in advanced cancers. Measured with immunoSEQ multiplex PCR; TCRdb has only the in-frame clones, and not every one. The data hold about 73,000 clones, with almost 90% observed a single time. The sample was CD4+ or CD8+ T cells sorted from blood, taken in a trial of the OX40 agonist ivuxolimab. These receptors were obtained from an adult with an advanced solid tumor such as melanoma, head and neck, liver or kidney cancer.

The chain couples TRBV10-3 to TRBJ2-2, with D uncertain. Between the trimmed V and J ends, which lost 2 bases and 6 bases, there was a span of 10 bases. The CDR3 contains 14 residues. Germline CDR1 ENHRY, CDR2 SYGVKD. The chain's CDR3 is CAISEDGESGELFF. Written as DNA, the CDR3 is TGTGCCATCAGTGAGGACGGAGAATCCGGGGAGCTGTTTTTT.

The table lists this clone with a count of one. The chain employs TRBV28 and TRBJ2-5; 12 bases line up with TRBD2. V was clipped by 4 bases and J by 3 bases; unmatched bases: 6. CDR3 length: 16 amino acids. From germline, CDR1 is MDHEN and CDR2 SYDVKM. The CDR3 is CASSSYWTSGEETQYF. The CDR3 DNA follows: TGTGCCAGCAGTTCCTATTGGACTAGCGGGGAAGAGACCCAGTACTTC.

This clone was recorded only once. This chain uses TRBV5-1 with TRBJ2-7, with TRBD2 identical over 16 bases. The CDR3 spans 16 residues. V gave up 4 bases and J gave up 6 bases; unmatched junction bases: 7. Germline V lookup: CDR1 SGHRS, CDR2 YFSETQ. The CDR3 loop reads CASSPGTSGRATEQYF. The CDR3 nucleotides are TGCGCCAGCAGCCCCGGGACTAGCGGGAGGGCCACCGAGCAGTACTTC.

The CDR3 here is CASSIGEARTDTQYF. As DNA, the CDR3 is TGTGCCAGTAGTATCGGGGAAGCGCGCACAGATACGCAGTATTTT. The chain uses TRBV19 and TRBJ2-3; D perhaps matches TRBD2 (5 bases). Between the trimmed V and J ends, which lost 3 bases and 1 base, there was a span of 11 bases. The CDR3 is 15 amino acids. The germline CDR1 and CDR2 sequences are LNHDA and SQIVND (reference sequence).

This chain joins TRBV2 and TRBJ1-2; TRBD1 matches 9 bases. Germline V lookup: CDR1 SNHLY, CDR2 FYNNEI. CDR3 length: 13 amino acids. The trim removed 7 bases at V and 3 bases at J, leaving 3 bases unmatched. The CDR3: CASTRTGDYGYTF. CDR3 nucleotides: TGTGCCAGCACTAGGACAGGGGACTATGGCTACACCTTC. Based on the CDR3 plus reference TRBV2 and TRBJ1-2, the full variable domain is EPEVTQTPSHQVTQMGQEVILRCVPISNHLYFYWYRQILGQKVEFLVSFYNNEISEKSEIFDDQFSVERPDGSNFTLKIRSTKLEDSAMYFCASTRTGDYGYTFGSGTRLTVV.

The chain joins TRBV30 to TRBJ1-2; D remains unclear. Trimming stripped 3 bases from V and 10 bases from J, with 12 bases between. The germline CDR1 and CDR2 sequences are GTSNPN and SVGIG (reference sequence). CDR3 length: 11 residues. CDR3 nucleotides: TGTGCCTGGAGGGACGGCACAATCTACACCTTC. This gives the protein CAWRDGTIYTF.

This chain uses TRBV2 with TRBJ1-5; 7 nucleotides align to TRBD1. The J segment lost 0 bases and the V segment lost 4 bases, leaving 9 bases of the junction unmatched. The CDR3 length is 17 residues. Germline V gene sequence: CDR1 SNHLY, CDR2 FYNNEI. The CDR3 region is CASSARTGQHSNQPQHF. CDR3 bases: TGTGCCAGCAGTGCCCGGACAGGACAACATAGCAATCAGCCCCAGCATTTT.

This chain connects TRBV29-1 to TRBJ1-2; 9 nucleotides agree with TRBD1. Germline values: CDR1 SQVTM, CDR2 ANQGSEA. The CDR3 totals 14 residues. V was clipped by 7 bases and J by 0 bases; unmatched bases: 6. The DNA for the CDR3 is TGCAGCGCCGGGGACAGGGAAGCTAACTATGGCTACACCTTC. Translating gives CSAGDREANYGYTF.

The CDR3: CASSPSMDRDGYTF. CDR3 DNA: TGTGCCAGCAGCCCCTCAATGGACAGGGATGGCTACACCTTC. The chain recombines TRBV5-5 with TRBJ1-2, with TRBD1 matching over 8 bases. After removal of 4 bases from V and 6 bases from J, the junction contained 8 bases not matched to a gene. Germline CDR1 is SGHKS and CDR2 is YYEKEE (reference sequence). The CDR3 spans 14 residues. Full variable domain (missing parts from reference TRBV5-5 and TRBJ1-2): DAGVTQSPTHLIKTRGQQVTLRCSPISGHKSVSWYQQVLGQGPQFIFQYYEKEERGRGNFPDRFSARQFPNYSSELNVNALLLGDSALYLCASSPSMDRDGYTFGSGTRLTVV.

This clone appeared a few times. This chain joins TRBV18 and TRBJ2-1; possible D gene TRBD1, 6 bases. Germline values: CDR1 KGHSH, CDR2 LQKENI. CDR3 length equals 14 residues. V lost 1 base, J lost 8 bases, and 12 bases lay in between. In DNA form, the CDR3 reads TGTGCCAGCTCACCACTAGGGGGAAGGGATGAGCAGTTCTTC. It is translated as CASSPLGGRDEQFF.

About this clone itself: Different DNA sequences within this sample yield the same CDR3. The chain uses TRBV6-5 and TRBJ1-1; no clear D. Per the germline V gene, CDR1 is MNHEY and CDR2 is SVGAGI. The CDR3 totals 13 residues. Trimming stripped 0 bases from V and 2 bases from J, with 4 bases between. The CDR3 sequence is CASSYSKNTEAFF. Here the CDR3 DNA reads TGTGCCAGCAGTTACTCGAAAAACACTGAAGCTTTCTTT.

The genes are TRBV28 and TRBJ1-3; D unclear. Per germline, CDR1 MDHEN and CDR2 SYDVKM. V lost 5 bases to trimming and J lost 0 bases, with 11 bases between them. This CDR3 contains 15 residues. CDR3 loop: CASSPGWGSGNTIYF. As DNA, the CDR3 is TGTGCCAGCAGTCCCGGGTGGGGCTCTGGAAACACCATATATTTT. The full variable domain, completed using reference TRBV28 and TRBJ1-3, is DVKVTQSSRYLVKRTGEKVFLECVQDMDHENMFWYRQDPGLGLRLIYFSYDVKMKEKGDIPEGYSVSREKKERFSLILESASTNQTSMYLCASSPGWGSGNTIYFGEGSWLTVV.

The V call is TRBV5-5, the J call TRBJ1-5; D call uncertain. Per germline, CDR1 SGHKS and CDR2 YYEKEE (reference sequence). Trimming removed 1 base from V and 0 bases from J, with 14 bases in between. This CDR3 is 17 amino acids long. CDR3 loop: CASSLMGGGSSNQPQHF. The DNA of the CDR3 is TGTGCCAGCAGCTTGATGGGAGGAGGGAGTAGCAATCAGCCCCAGCATTTT.

The chain recombines TRBV6-5 with TRBJ2-6; no clear D gene. CDR1 MNHEY and CDR2 SVGAGI come from the germline V gene. Trimming removed 8 bases from V and 1 base from J, with 12 bases in between. This CDR3 comprises 15 residues. CDR3 region: CASSNGPSGANVLTF. The DNA for the CDR3 is TGTGCCAGCTCAAACGGGCCTTCTGGGGCCAACGTCCTGACTTTC.

The chain combines TRBV27 with TRBJ2-5; a possible D gene is TRBD2 (6 bases). Germline V gene lookup returns CDR1 MNHEY and CDR2 SMNVEV (reference sequence). The CDR3 length is 14 residues. The V end was cut by 6 bases, the J end by 3 bases, with 14 bases between. CDR3 in amino acids: CASSRLEDKETQYF. DNA of the CDR3: TGTGCCAGCAGCCGACTAGAAGACAAAGAGACCCAGTACTTC.

The chain joins TRBV9 to TRBJ2-6; possibly TRBD2 for D (6 bases). Germline lookup yields CDR1 SGDLS and CDR2 YYNGEE. V gave up 0 bases and J gave up 3 bases, with 7 bases separating them. The CDR3 contains 15 residues. CDR3 protein: CASSVGGIGANVLTF. The CDR3 coding sequence is TGTGCCAGCAGCGTAGGCGGGATTGGGGCCAACGTCCTGACTTTC.

The chain is built from TRBV6-6 and TRBJ2-3; TRBD1 agrees at 8 bases. The ends lost 7 bases at V and 4 bases at J; junction bases unmatched: 10. CDR1 is MNHNY and CDR2 is SVGAGI in the germline V gene (reference sequence). The CDR3 consists of 15 residues. CDR3 DNA: TGTGCCAGCACCCTACAGGGGGTCTTGGCAGATACGCAGTATTTT. This translates into CASTLQGVLADTQYF.

The J gene is TRBJ2-2, the V gene TRBV7-2; 7 bases line up with TRBD2. This CDR3 has 15 amino acids. After removal of 0 bases from V and 6 bases from J, the junction contained 4 bases not matched to a gene. Germline CDR1 and CDR2: SGHTA and FQGNSA. DNA of the CDR3: TGTGCCAGCAGCTTAGCGGGAGGGCCGGCCGGGGAGCTGTTTTTT. The encoded protein is CASSLAGGPAGELFF.

This clone occurred a few times. This rearrangement joins TRBV13 to TRBJ2-7; tentatively, D is TRBD2 (5 bases). CDR1 PRHDT and CDR2 FYEKMQ come from the germline V gene (reference sequence). Trimming shortened V by 1 base and J by 7 bases, and 14 bases separated the two germline ends. The length of the CDR3 is 14 residues. DNA for the CDR3: TGTGCCAGCAGCTTAGTAGACGGTGGAGGAGAGCAGTACTTC. Amino acids: CASSLVDGGGEQYF.

This chain uses TRBV10-2 with TRBJ2-5; the match to TRBD1 covers 8 bases. V shed 7 bases and J 5 bases; nucleotides not matched to a gene: 12. The CDR3 spans 15 residues. CDR1 and CDR2 from the germline V gene are WSHSY and SAAADI. CDR3: CASTASGRGLETQYF. In DNA, the CDR3 is TGCGCCAGCACTGCTTCGGGCAGGGGGCTTGAGACCCAGTACTTC.

The gene calls are TRBV6-6 and TRBJ1-5, with 7 bases that match TRBD1. Germline CDR1 and CDR2: MNHNY and SVGAGI (reference sequence). The V segment lost 5 bases and the J segment 1 base; nucleotides outside the gene matches: 2. The CDR3 totals 14 residues. The CDR3 bases are TGTGCCAGCAGTACAGGGGAGAGCAATCAGCCCCAGCATTTT. Protein sequence: CASSTGESNQPQHF.

The V and J genes are TRBV19 and TRBJ2-7, with 7 bases aligning to TRBD1. Trimming cost V 8 bases and J 2 bases; bases outside gene matches: 9. Looked up from germline, CDR1 is LNHDA and CDR2 is SQIVND (reference sequence). The CDR3 extends over 14 amino acids. The CDR3 sequence: CASQADRPPYEQYF. CDR3 coding DNA: TGTGCCAGTCAAGCGGACAGGCCGCCCTACGAGCAGTACTTC.

The gene calls are TRBV27 and TRBJ2-7, with D possibly TRBD1 on 6 matching bases. Trimming took off 9 bases at V and 1 base at J, with 10 bases between the two ends. Germline V CDR1 and CDR2: MNHEY, SMNVEV (reference sequence). This CDR3 has 12 residues. The CDR3 loop reads CASKTGSYEQYF. In DNA, the CDR3 is TGTGCCAGTAAGACAGGATCCTACGAGCAGTACTTC.

This clone was observed a few times. V gene TRBV6-1 combines with J gene TRBJ1-2; a possible D gene is TRBD1 (6 bases). Between the trimmed V and J ends, which lost 9 bases and 4 bases, there was a span of 18 bases. The V gene's germline CDR1 is MNHNS and CDR2 SASEGT. The CDR3 runs to 14 residues. CDR3: CASFSQGRSYGYTF. In DNA, the CDR3 is TGTGCCAGTTTTTCACAGGGACGGAGCTATGGCTACACCTTC.

This clone was counted a few times. The chain uses TRBV15 and TRBJ1-5; a weak D match, TRBD1 (5 bases). Trimming took off 0 bases at V and 5 bases at J, with 5 bases between the two ends. The CDR3 runs to 13 residues. From germline, CDR1 is LNHNV and CDR2 YYDKDF (reference sequence). CDR3 nucleotides: TGTGCCACCAGCAGAGAGGGGGATCAGCCCCAGCATTTT. This encodes CATSREGDQPQHF.

The chain joins TRBV27 to TRBJ2-7; D gene ambiguous. The CDR3 has 13 amino acids. Per germline, CDR1 MNHEY and CDR2 SMNVEV (reference sequence). V shed 4 bases and J shed 3 bases, with 10 bases lying between them. DNA for the CDR3: TGTGCCAGCAGTTCAAGACACCACTACGAGCAGTACTTC. Its protein product is CASSSRHHYEQYF.